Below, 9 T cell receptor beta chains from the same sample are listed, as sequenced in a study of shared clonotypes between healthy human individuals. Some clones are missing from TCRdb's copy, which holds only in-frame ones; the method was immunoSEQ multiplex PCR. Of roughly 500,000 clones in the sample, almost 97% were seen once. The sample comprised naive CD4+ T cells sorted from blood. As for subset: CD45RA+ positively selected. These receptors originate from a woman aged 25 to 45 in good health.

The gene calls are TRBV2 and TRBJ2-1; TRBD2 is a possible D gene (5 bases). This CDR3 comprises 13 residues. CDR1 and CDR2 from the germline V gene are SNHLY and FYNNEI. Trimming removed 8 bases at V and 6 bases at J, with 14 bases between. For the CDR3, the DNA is TGTGCCAGCTCTCGGGATGTGAGCAATGAGCAGTTCTTC. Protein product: CASSRDVSNEQFF.

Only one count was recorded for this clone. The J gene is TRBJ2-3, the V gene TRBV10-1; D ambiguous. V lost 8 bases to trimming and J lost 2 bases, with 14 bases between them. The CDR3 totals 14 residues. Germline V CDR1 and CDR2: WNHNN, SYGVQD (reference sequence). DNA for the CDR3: TGCGCCAGCTCATCAGACCCAGTCACAGATACGCAGTATTTT. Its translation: CASSSDPVTDTQYF.

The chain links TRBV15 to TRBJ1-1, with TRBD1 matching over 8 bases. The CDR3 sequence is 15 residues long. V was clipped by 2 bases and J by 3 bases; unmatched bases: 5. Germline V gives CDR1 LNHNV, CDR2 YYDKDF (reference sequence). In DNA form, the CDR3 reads TGTGCCACCAGCAGATTTTGGACAGGGCACACTGAAGCTTTCTTT. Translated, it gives CATSRFWTGHTEAFF.

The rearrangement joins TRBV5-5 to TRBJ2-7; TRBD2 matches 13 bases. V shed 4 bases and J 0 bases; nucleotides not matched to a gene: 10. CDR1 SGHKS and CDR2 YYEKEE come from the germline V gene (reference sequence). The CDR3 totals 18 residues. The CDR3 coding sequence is TGTGCCAGCAGCGCGCGGACTAGCGGGAGTGGGCCCTCCTACGAGCAGTACTTC. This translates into CASSARTSGSGPSYEQYF.

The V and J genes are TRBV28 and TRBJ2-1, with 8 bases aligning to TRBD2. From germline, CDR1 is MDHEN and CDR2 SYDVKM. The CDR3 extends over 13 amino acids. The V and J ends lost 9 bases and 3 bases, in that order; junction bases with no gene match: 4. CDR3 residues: CASDSGIYNEQFF. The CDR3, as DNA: TGTGCCAGTGATAGCGGGATCTACAATGAGCAGTTCTTC.

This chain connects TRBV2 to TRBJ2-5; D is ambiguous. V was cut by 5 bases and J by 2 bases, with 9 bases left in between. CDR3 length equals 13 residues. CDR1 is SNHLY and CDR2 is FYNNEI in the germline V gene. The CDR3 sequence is CASSWQEQETQYF. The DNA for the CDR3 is TGTGCCAGCAGTTGGCAGGAGCAAGAGACCCAGTACTTC.

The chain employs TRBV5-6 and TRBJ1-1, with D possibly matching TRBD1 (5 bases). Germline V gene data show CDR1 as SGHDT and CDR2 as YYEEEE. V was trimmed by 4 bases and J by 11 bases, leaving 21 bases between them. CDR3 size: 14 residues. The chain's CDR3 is CASSGGPRRGDAFF. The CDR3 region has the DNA TGTGCCAGCAGCGGGGGACCCCGAAGGGGTGATGCTTTCTTT.

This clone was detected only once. CDR3 nucleotide sequence: TGTGCCAGCAGTCCGGGACACTCCGAAGGGGGCTACACCTTC. It translates to CASSPGHSEGGYTF. The chain combines TRBV6-5 with TRBJ1-2, with D possibly matching TRBD1 (6 bases). This CDR3 is built from 14 residues. V lost 5 bases and J lost 8, with 18 bases in between. CDR1 is MNHEY, CDR2 SVGAGI, per germline.

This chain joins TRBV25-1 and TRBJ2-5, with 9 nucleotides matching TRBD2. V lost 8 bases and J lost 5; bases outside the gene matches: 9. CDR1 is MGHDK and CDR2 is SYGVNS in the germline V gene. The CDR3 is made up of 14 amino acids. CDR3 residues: CASGVAGAGETQYF. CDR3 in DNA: TGTGCCAGCGGGGTAGCGGGAGCGGGGGAGACCCAGTACTTC.